A single sample gave rise to the 8 T cell receptor beta chains below, sequenced in a study of cytomegalovirus exposure and HLA in healthy donors. The PCR made use of 60 Vbeta and 13 Jbeta primers. Sequenced by immunoSEQ multiplex PCR; TCRdb stores in-frame clones only, minus some. The sample contains around 70,000 clones, just over 70% of which appear only once. The sequencing sample was made of PBMCs. The source of these receptors is a man aged 55 to 70 in good health and CMV-seropositive.

The chain combines TRBV5-4 with TRBJ2-7; D perhaps matches TRBD2 (6 bases). The germline V and J ends were trimmed by 3 bases and 4 bases, with 14 bases remaining between them. CDR1 is SGHNT and CDR2 is YYREEE in the germline V gene (reference sequence). The CDR3 length is 14 residues. CDR3: CASSSGSGSYEQYF. The CDR3 DNA reads as TGTGCCAGCAGCTCCGGGAGCGGGTCATACGAGCAGTACTTC.

The rearrangement joins TRBV7-2 to TRBJ2-7; 8 bases match TRBD1. The CDR3 spans 16 residues. The germline V gene has CDR1 SGHTA and CDR2 FQGNSA. V lost 1 base to trimming and J lost 4 bases; unmatched junction nucleotides: 9. The CDR3, as DNA: TGTGCCAGCAGCTTAGAATACCCAGGGGGCAGGTACGAGCAGTACTTC. Translated, it gives CASSLEYPGGRYEQYF.

The chain has TRBV5-4 and TRBJ1-1; unclear D gene. V lost 4 bases to trimming and J lost 1 base, with 11 bases between them. Germline assignment: CDR1 SGHNT and CDR2 YYREEE (reference sequence). CDR3 length: 14 amino acids. The CDR3, as DNA: TGTGCCAGCAGCCCCCAAATTTCGAACACTGAAGCTTTCTTT. Translation: CASSPQISNTEAFF.

This chain links TRBV18 with TRBJ2-1, with 9 bases that match TRBD2. The length of the CDR3 is 17 residues. Trimming removed 3 bases from V and 0 bases from J; junction bases left unmatched: 6. Germline CDR1 is KGHSH and CDR2 is LQKENI. This chain's CDR3 is CASSPSGGPTSYNEQFF. CDR3 DNA sequence: TGTGCCAGCTCACCTAGCGGGGGCCCGACCTCCTACAATGAGCAGTTCTTC.

Only a few counts were recorded for this clone. The J gene is TRBJ2-7, the V gene TRBV6-5, with 12 bases fitting TRBD2. Germline V gene sequence: CDR1 MNHEY, CDR2 SVGAGI. V was clipped by 2 bases and J by 3 bases; unmatched bases: 5. The CDR3 spans 16 residues. Written as DNA, the CDR3 is TGTGCCAGCAGTTACCGAGGGACTAGCGGGTACTACGAGCAGTACTTC. This translates into CASSYRGTSGYYEQYF.

This clone was seen only a few times. The chain is built from TRBV14 and TRBJ2-3; D remains unclear. Germline V CDR1 and CDR2: SGHDN, FVKESK. The CDR3 loop spans 18 amino acids. V lost 3 bases, J lost 4 bases, and 23 bases lay in between. This CDR3 is CASSHSLPRGRRSDTQYF. The CDR3 nucleotides read TGTGCCAGCAGCCACTCCTTACCGAGAGGCCGAAGGTCAGATACGCAGTATTTT.

Only one count was recorded for this clone. This chain uses TRBV19 with TRBJ2-3; D remains ambiguous. V dropped 3 bases and J dropped 0 bases, with 10 bases sitting between them. The CDR3 consists of 15 residues. Per the germline V gene, CDR1 is LNHDA and CDR2 is SQIVND (reference sequence). This CDR3 reads CASSMEYTSTDTQYF. The CDR3 DNA sequence: TGTGCCAGTAGTATGGAGTATACTAGCACAGATACGCAGTATTTT. Complete variable domain (other parts from reference TRBV19 and TRBJ2-3): DGGITQSPKYLFRKEGQNVTLSCEQNLNHDAMYWYRQDPGQGLRLIYYSQIVNDFQKGDIAEGYSVSREKKESFPLTVTSAQKNPTAFYLCASSMEYTSTDTQYFGPGTRLTVL.

In this sample, this clone turned up once. V gene TRBV5-4 combines with J gene TRBJ1-3, with a tentative D call TRBD1 (6 bases). The CDR3 loop spans 15 amino acids. In germline, CDR1 is SGHNT, CDR2 YYREEE (reference sequence). The ends were cut back, 0 bases at V and 0 bases at J, with 7 bases in the middle. Written as DNA, the CDR3 is TGTGCCAGCAGCTTGGGAGGGGGCTCTGGAAACACCATATATTTT. Protein product: CASSLGGGSGNTIYF.